One TCR beta chain is described in this entry. The assay was immunoSEQ multiplex PCR, and TCRdb's table has in-frame clones only and misses some. Of about 260,000 clones in the sample, less than 85% were seen once. The data derive from a study of blood T cell repertoires in COVID-19. Overall study: T cells, B-cell-depleted T cells, or PBMCs provided the cDNA or gDNA that served as material.

J was trimmed by 4 bases and V by 5 bases; bases with no gene match: 12. Germline V lookup: CDR1 SNHLY, CDR2 FYNNEI. CDR3 length: 17 residues. The V and J genes are TRBV2 and TRBJ1-1, with 11 positions matching TRBD1. Sequencing was done on a sample of peripheral blood. The origin of this receptor is a man in his sixties who had recovered from COVID-19. In DNA form, the CDR3 reads TGTGCCAGCAGTTTCGGGAGGACAGGGGGCGGGGGCACTGAAGCTTTCTTT. Its translation is CASSFGRTGGGGTEAFF.